Sequencing of this T cell receptor beta chain was carried out in a study of blood T cell repertoires in COVID-19. Turning to the study itself: Samples came from the United States, Italy and Spain, spanning acute and convalescent COVID-19. T cells, B-cell-depleted T cells, or PBMCs supplied cDNA or gDNA.

As processed by the authors: Quantification of nucleated cells was approximated via reference gene primer amplification. The data were produced by immunoSEQ multiplex PCR, yet TCRdb's version contains in-frame clones alone and is incomplete. V, J and clone size reflect that table, while D and trimming were determined from the DNA. Among over 90,000 clones listed, over 75% were seen once. The source material was peripheral blood. The receptor comes from a man older than 75 with active or convalescent COVID-19.

The CDR3 protein is CASSPLNQPQHF. DNA of the CDR3: TGTGCCAGCAGTCCACTGAATCAGCCCCAGCATTTT. V gene TRBV12-3 or TRBV12-4 combines with J gene TRBJ1-5; D not resolved. Trimming removed 5 bases from V and 4 bases from J, with 6 bases in between. The CDR3 runs 12 residues.